The 18 T cell receptor beta chains reported below all come from one sample, sequenced in a study of blood T cell repertoires in COVID-19. The protocol was immunoSEQ multiplex PCR, while the TCRdb copy is restricted to in-frame clones and leaves out a portion. In the table there are about 240,000 clones, around 87% of which are singletons. The sequencing sample was made of peripheral blood. The origin of the receptors is a woman aged 70 to 79 with active or convalescent COVID-19.

The rearrangement joins TRBV7-2 to TRBJ1-1; D is uncertain. Looked up from germline, CDR1 is SGHTA and CDR2 is FQGNSA. This CDR3 region has 13 residues. V lost 4 bases and J 0 bases, leaving 6 bases between the germline ends. CDR3 nucleotides: TGTGCCAGCAGCTCCAGTCTGAACACTGAAGCTTTCTTT. It yields the protein CASSSSLNTEAFF.

The gene calls are TRBV10-3 and TRBJ1-3, with 7 bases identical to TRBD1. Germline CDR1 and CDR2: ENHRY and SYGVKD. The junction had 7 bases not matched to a gene; V was cut back by 8 bases and J by 0 bases. The CDR3 loop spans 15 amino acids. The CDR3 reads CAIDSGQYSGNTIYF. The CDR3 nucleotides are TGTGCCATCGACTCGGGACAGTACTCTGGAAACACCATATATTTT.

The rearrangement joins TRBV6-5 to TRBJ1-2; no firm D call. The CDR3 contains 11 residues. Germline CDR1 MNHEY, CDR2 SVGAGI. Trimming took 8 bases from V and 4 from J, leaving 8 bases between them. The CDR3 spells CASLGGYGYTF. The CDR3 bases are TGTGCCAGCCTGGGAGGCTATGGCTACACCTTC.

The V call is TRBV7-9, the J call TRBJ2-7; TRBD2 is a possible D gene (5 bases). V lost 2 bases to trimming and J lost 4 bases, with 15 bases between them. The germline V gene encodes CDR1 SEHNR and CDR2 FQNEAQ (reference sequence). This CDR3 spans 15 amino acids. The CDR3 bases are TGTGCCAGCAGCTTATATGGGGAGCTGCATTACGAGCAGTACTTC. Translating it yields CASSLYGELHYEQYF.

This chain joins TRBV5-4 and TRBJ2-1; the match to TRBD2 covers 9 bases. The V gene end was trimmed by 4 bases and the J gene end by 9 bases; junction bases not matched to a gene: 11. Germline CDR1 reads SGHNT; CDR2 reads YYREEE (reference sequence). CDR3 length: 15 residues. CDR3 amino acids: CASSPPGLARGEQFF. The CDR3 DNA reads TGTGCCAGCAGCCCTCCGGGACTAGCTAGGGGTGAGCAGTTCTTC.

This sequence joins TRBV24-1 and TRBJ2-5; 10 nucleotides agree with TRBD1. The CDR3 spans 15 residues. V shed 3 bases, J shed 4 bases, and the junction held 4 bases outside the gene matches. The germline V gene encodes CDR1 KGHDR and CDR2 SFDVKD. The DNA for the CDR3 is TGTGCCACCAGTGATAGGGGGACAGGGGTAGAGACCCAGTACTTC. Protein product: CATSDRGTGVETQYF.

CDR3 region: CASTPLAGGSNEQFF. The CDR3 coding sequence is TGCGCCAGCACCCCTCTGGCGGGGGGATCCAATGAGCAGTTCTTC. The chain employs TRBV5-1 and TRBJ2-1, with TRBD2 matching over 8 bases. The germline V gene has CDR1 SGHRS and CDR2 YFSETQ. This CDR3 is 15 amino acids long. Losses at the gene ends were 6 bases for V and 6 bases for J; bases not matched to a gene: 11. Full variable domain (outside the CDR3, taken from reference TRBV5-1 and TRBJ2-1): KAGVTQTPRYLIKTRGQQVTLSCSPISGHRSVSWYQQTPGQGLQFLFEYFSETQRNKGNFPGRFSGRQFSNSRSEMNVSTLELGDSALYLCASTPLAGGSNEQFFGPGTRLTVL.

The CDR3 DNA sequence: TGTGCCAGCAGCCCCACCGTCAGCTCCTATAATTCACCCCTCCACTTT. Amino acid sequence: CASSPTVSSYNSPLHF. The J gene is TRBJ1-6, the V gene TRBV5-6; unclear D gene. The CDR3 is 16 amino acids. Germline CDR1 is SGHDT and CDR2 is YYEEEE. Trimming took off 4 bases at V and 0 bases at J, with 11 bases between the two ends.

The chain is built from TRBV18 and TRBJ2-2; weak D call: TRBD1 (5 bases). V was pared by 5 bases and J by 2 bases, with 9 bases between. Germline V CDR1 and CDR2: KGHSH, LQKENI. The CDR3 totals 14 residues. As DNA, the CDR3 is TGTGCCAGCTCAAGGCAGGGTAACACCGGGGAGCTGTTTTTT. The encoded protein is CASSRQGNTGELFF.

The chain carries TRBV6-1 and TRBJ2-3, with 9 bases aligning to TRBD2. This CDR3 is built from 16 residues. V lost 3 bases and J lost 5; bases outside the gene matches: 9. CDR1 and CDR2 from the germline V gene are MNHNS and SASEGT. Written as DNA, the CDR3 is TGTGCCAGCAGTGAGTTGGCGGGGGGGCCACGAGATACGCAGTATTTT. It yields the protein CASSELAGGPRDTQYF.

The chain carries TRBV6-5 and TRBJ2-5, with D perhaps TRBD2 (6 bases). This CDR3 comprises 15 residues. The germline V gene encodes CDR1 MNHEY and CDR2 SVGAGI. Trimming pared 0 bases from V and 2 bases from J, leaving 10 bases between. The CDR3 DNA reads as TGTGCCAGCAGTTACTCCGGGGGACCTCAAGAGACCCAGTACTTC. Its protein product is CASSYSGGPQETQYF.

The gene calls are TRBV5-1 and TRBJ2-1; 9 nucleotides align to TRBD1. The CDR3 is 15 residues long. The trim removed 4 bases at V and 2 bases at J, leaving 4 bases unmatched. Germline CDR1 reads SGHRS; CDR2 reads YFSETQ. The DNA of the CDR3 is TGCGCCAGCAGCCCCGGGACAGGGACCTACAATGAGCAGTTCTTC. Protein sequence: CASSPGTGTYNEQFF.

The chain couples TRBV14 to TRBJ1-6; D remains unclear. CDR1 is SGHDN and CDR2 is FVKESK in the germline V gene. This CDR3 has 13 residues. Trimming removed 4 bases at V and 11 bases at J, with 12 bases between. The CDR3 protein is CASSPTAQPPLHF. The CDR3 bases are TGTGCCAGCAGCCCCACAGCCCAACCACCCCTCCACTTT. Full variable domain (missing parts from reference TRBV14 and TRBJ1-6): EAGVTQFPSHSVIEKGQTVTLRCDPISGHDNLYWYRRVMGKEIKFLLHFVKESKQDESGMPNNRFLAERTGGTYSTLKVQPAELEDSGVYFCASSPTAQPPLHFGNGTRLTVT.

The chain joins TRBV5-1 to TRBJ2-4, with TRBD1 matching over 8 bases. The junction had 4 bases not matched to a gene; V was cut back by 4 bases and J by 1 base. The V gene's germline CDR1 is SGHRS and CDR2 YFSETQ. The CDR3 consists of 15 residues. The CDR3 DNA reads TGCGCCAGCAGCGCCCGACAGGGGGCCAAAAACATTCAGTACTTC. Protein product: CASSARQGAKNIQYF.

Note on this clone: The junction differs from germline at one of its ends, possibly a read error. The chain recombines TRBV10-1 with TRBJ2-7; 9 nucleotides agree with TRBD2. Germline V gene sequence: CDR1 WNHNN, CDR2 SYGVQD (reference sequence). The CDR3 contains 14 residues. CDR3 protein: CATSPSGDSYEQYF. CDR3 DNA: TGCGCCACCAGTCCTAGCGGGGACTCCTACGAGCAGTACTTC.

The chain is built from TRBV7-2 and TRBJ1-6; D perhaps matches TRBD1 (5 bases). CDR1 and CDR2 (germline): SGHTA, FQGNSA. The CDR3 totals 16 residues. The ends were cut back, 5 bases at V and 13 bases at J, with 24 bases in the middle. This chain's CDR3 is CASSPEAGGLELPLHF. The CDR3 DNA reads as TGTGCCAGCAGCCCGGAGGCGGGGGGGTTGGAATTGCCCCTCCACTTT.

The chain couples TRBV7-9 to TRBJ2-2; D is unresolved. CDR1 is SEHNR, CDR2 FQNEAQ, per germline (reference sequence). Trimming took 3 bases from V and 3 from J, leaving 5 bases between them. The CDR3 sequence is 13 residues long. The CDR3 loop reads CASSFPDTGELFF. CDR3 nucleotides: TGTGCCAGCAGCTTCCCAGACACCGGGGAGCTGTTTTTT.

This clone came up many times. This chain links TRBV3-1 (or the pseudogene TRBV3-2) with TRBJ2-1; 9 bases are shared with TRBD1. The CDR3 length is 13 residues. Germline V gene data show CDR1 as LGHDT and CDR2 as YNNKEL (reference sequence). Germline trimming cut 4 bases from V and 13 bases from J; bases unmatched to any gene: 8. CDR3 nucleotides: TGTGCCAGCAGCCGGAATCCGGGACAGGGTCAGTTCTTC. Translation: CASSRNPGQGQFF.